This entry is about one T cell receptor beta chain. What antigen it recognizes has not been identified. Base qualities are missing; no much larger clone stands one base away. The data originate from a study of T-cell reconstitution after alpha-beta-depleted transplantation in children (dated by TCRdb to the mid-2010s). Study-level background: Using TCR repertoire profiling, the study followed T-cell immune reconstitution in a quantitative way in children after TCRalphabeta/CD19-depleted allogeneic hematopoietic cell transplantation.

Study-wide findings and limitations: Hyperexpanded clone frequencies declined over subsequent months; after one year, T-cell counts and TCRbeta diversity were mostly attributed to newly produced T cells. Apparently early alphabetaT-cell count recovery about two months after transplant reportedly relied on only several hundred rapidly expanded clones derived from non-depleted graft cells. In some patients, high TCRbeta diversity at day 60 was attributed to recipient T cells and intrathymic progenitors that had survived conditioning.

Libraries were built with PCR. This sample was sequenced with an Illumina HiSeq 2500. Molecular barcoding was employed in the preparation of TCR libraries, with unique molecular identifiers being used to normalize TCRbeta repertoire quantification. The public reads were run again by TCRdb, first through fastp at Q25 and then through MiXCR, and only productive beta chains were kept. One record per CDR3 amino acid sequence lists the most common genes and DNA. For this sample there are 540,000 or so distinct CDR3 sequences; under 25% appear just once. The ten most abundant clones make up less than 15% of the sample. Sample treatment or condition, as interpreted from the label and publication: allogeneic hematopoietic cell transplantation with graft depleted of TCRalphabeta T cells and CD19 B cells. The transplant recipients were children given TCRalphabeta/CD19-depleted allogeneic hematopoietic cell grafts.

CDR1 and CDR2 are drawn from the germline V gene: SGHDT, YYEEEE. The CDR3 contains 14 residues, cysteine and phenylalanine counted. This entry keeps only the CDR3 DNA: 42 bases, framed from base 1. V loses 2 bases, J loses 7 bases, and the germline ends lie 14 bases apart. The receptor comes from a boy in the first two years of life who had a stem cell transplant for acute myeloid leukemia, so the T cells may come from the graft donor. This sample comprised PBMCs, mostly from graft donor cells, obtained 360 days after TCRalphabeta/CD19-depleted stem cell transplant. The receptor chain draws on TRBV5-6 and TRBJ2-3; the D gene is perhaps TRBD1, from 6 matching bases. The CDR3 region has the sequence CASSFQGLRNTQYF. At the DNA level, the sequence is TGTGCCAGCAGCTTTCAGGGGCTCAGAAATACGCAGTATTTT.